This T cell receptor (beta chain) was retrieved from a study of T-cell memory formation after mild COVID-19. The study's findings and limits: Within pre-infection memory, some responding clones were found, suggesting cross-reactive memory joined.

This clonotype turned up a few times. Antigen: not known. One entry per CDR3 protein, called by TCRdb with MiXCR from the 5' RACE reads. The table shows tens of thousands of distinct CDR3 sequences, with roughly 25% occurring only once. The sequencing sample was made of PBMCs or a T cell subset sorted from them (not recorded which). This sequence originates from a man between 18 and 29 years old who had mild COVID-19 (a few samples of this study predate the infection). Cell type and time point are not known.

Here the CDR3 reads CASLSDLLRYNEQFF. Written as DNA, the CDR3 is TGTGCCAGCCTGTCGGACCTCTTGCGCTACAATGAGCAGTTCTTC. The gene calls are TRBV6-2 or TRBV6-3 and TRBJ2-1; D not certain. The germline V gene encodes CDR1 MNHEY and CDR2 SVGEGT. Trimming cost V 8 bases and J 3 bases, with 17 bases left between them. The CDR3 is 15 residues long.